The 7 T cell receptor beta chains reported below all come from one sample, sequenced in a study of cytomegalovirus exposure and HLA in healthy donors. The assay was immunoSEQ multiplex PCR, and TCRdb's table has in-frame clones only and misses some. The data show roughly 280,000 clones, around 85% seen once. The sample consisted of PBMCs. The receptors were sampled from a woman under 30 in good health and CMV-seronegative.

This sequence joins TRBV19 and TRBJ1-6, with D possibly matching TRBD1 (5 bases). The V end lost 7 bases, the J end lost 6 bases, and 10 bases lay between the germline ends. Germline V gene data show CDR1 as LNHDA and CDR2 as SQIVND (reference sequence). The CDR3 has 13 residues. The CDR3 DNA is TGTGCCAGTATCCAGGGTGGTAATTCACCCCTCCACTTT. Encoded protein: CASIQGGNSPLHF.

CDR3: CASSLTRQEQYF. In nucleotides, the CDR3 is TGTGCCAGCAGCTTAACCAGACAGGAGCAGTACTTC. The chain recombines TRBV7-2 with TRBJ2-7; D is possibly TRBD1 (5 bases). Germline V CDR1 and CDR2: SGHTA, FQGNSA. The CDR3 consists of 12 residues. Trimming cost V 2 bases and J 7 bases, with 9 bases left between them.

CDR3 loop: CASSHRYGYTF. CDR3 in DNA: TGTGCCAGCAGCCACAGGTATGGCTACACCTTC. The V and J genes are TRBV6-1 and TRBJ1-2; the D gene is possibly TRBD1 (5 bases). Germline CDR1 is MNHNS and CDR2 is SASEGT. The CDR3 runs 11 residues. Trimming removed 6 bases at V and 5 bases at J, with 7 bases between.

This chain links TRBV25-1 with TRBJ2-5; tentatively, D is TRBD1 (7 bases). Germline values: CDR1 MGHDK, CDR2 SYGVNS. CDR3 length: 17 amino acids. V dropped 3 bases and J dropped 1 base, with 18 bases sitting between them. The CDR3 here is CASSDILAGGGQETQYF. The CDR3 DNA follows: TGTGCCAGCAGTGACATTTTGGCAGGGGGAGGCCAAGAGACCCAGTACTTC.

The genes are TRBV2 and TRBJ1-5; 9 bases line up with TRBD1. The germline gives CDR1 SNHLY, CDR2 FYNNEI. With V trimmed by 6 bases and J by 2 bases, 5 bases remained unmatched. This CDR3 is 15 amino acids long. Here the CDR3 reads CASRTGTGRNQPQHF. The CDR3 DNA sequence: TGTGCCAGCAGGACCGGGACAGGGCGCAATCAGCCCCAGCATTTT.

J is TRBJ2-7 and V is TRBV10-1, with TRBD2 identical over 8 bases. V was pared by 0 bases and J by 10 bases, with 8 bases of the junction left unmatched. The CDR3 contains 14 residues. CDR1 WNHNN and CDR2 SYGVQD come from the germline V gene (reference sequence). This CDR3 reads CASSESRVAGHQYF. In nucleotides, the CDR3 is TGCGCCAGCAGTGAGTCGAGAGTAGCGGGACACCAGTACTTC.

The V gene is TRBV20-1, the J gene TRBJ2-1, with D possibly matching TRBD2 (6 bases). V shed 6 bases and J shed 10 bases, with 13 bases lying between them. Germline-derived CDR1 and CDR2 are DFQATT and SNEGSKA (reference sequence). The CDR3 totals 11 residues. This chain's CDR3 is CSATGGLEQFF. CDR3 in DNA: TGCAGTGCCACCGGGGGACTCGAGCAGTTCTTC.